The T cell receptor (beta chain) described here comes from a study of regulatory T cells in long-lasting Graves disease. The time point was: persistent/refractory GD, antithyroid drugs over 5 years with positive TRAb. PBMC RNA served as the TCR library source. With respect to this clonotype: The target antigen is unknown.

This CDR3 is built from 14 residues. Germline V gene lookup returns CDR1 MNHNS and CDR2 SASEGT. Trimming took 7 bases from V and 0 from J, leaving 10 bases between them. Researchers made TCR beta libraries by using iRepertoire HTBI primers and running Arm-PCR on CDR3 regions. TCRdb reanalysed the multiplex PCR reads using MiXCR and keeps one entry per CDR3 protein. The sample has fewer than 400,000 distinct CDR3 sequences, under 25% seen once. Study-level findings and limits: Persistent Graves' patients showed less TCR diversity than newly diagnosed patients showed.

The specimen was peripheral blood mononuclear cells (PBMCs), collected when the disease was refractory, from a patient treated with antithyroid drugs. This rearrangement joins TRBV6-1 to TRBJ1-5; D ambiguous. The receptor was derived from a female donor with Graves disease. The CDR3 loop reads CASIPSGSNQPQHF. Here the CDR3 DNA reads TGTGCCAGCATTCCCTCCGGTAGCAATCAGCCCCAGCATTTT.